This entry describes one T cell receptor (beta chain). The target antigen is unknown. Production of TCR cDNA was by 5'RACE template switching, which also added a universal primer site and UMIs. TCRdb ran MiXCR on the 5' RACE reads and lists one entry per CDR3 protein. The table includes under 600,000 distinct CDR3 sequences, about 13% detected once. The CDR3 runs to 14 residues. V dropped 1 base and J dropped 0 bases, with 8 bases sitting between them. Germline V gene lookup returns CDR1 DFQATT and CDR2 SNEGSKA (reference sequence). This sample was included in a study of T cells after yellow fever vaccination. General study results and limits: FACS-sorted repertoires might harbor abundant contaminating clonotypes from the bulk population.

Sequences were derived from PBMCs, sampled on the day of the yellow fever booster vaccination. The sequence came from a young man who received the YFV17D yellow fever vaccine. This chain joins TRBV20-1 and TRBJ2-3; D possibly corresponds to TRBD2 (5 bases). CDR3 region: CSARVTGSTDTQYF. CDR3 DNA: TGCAGTGCTAGAGTCACGGGGAGCACAGATACGCAGTATTTT.